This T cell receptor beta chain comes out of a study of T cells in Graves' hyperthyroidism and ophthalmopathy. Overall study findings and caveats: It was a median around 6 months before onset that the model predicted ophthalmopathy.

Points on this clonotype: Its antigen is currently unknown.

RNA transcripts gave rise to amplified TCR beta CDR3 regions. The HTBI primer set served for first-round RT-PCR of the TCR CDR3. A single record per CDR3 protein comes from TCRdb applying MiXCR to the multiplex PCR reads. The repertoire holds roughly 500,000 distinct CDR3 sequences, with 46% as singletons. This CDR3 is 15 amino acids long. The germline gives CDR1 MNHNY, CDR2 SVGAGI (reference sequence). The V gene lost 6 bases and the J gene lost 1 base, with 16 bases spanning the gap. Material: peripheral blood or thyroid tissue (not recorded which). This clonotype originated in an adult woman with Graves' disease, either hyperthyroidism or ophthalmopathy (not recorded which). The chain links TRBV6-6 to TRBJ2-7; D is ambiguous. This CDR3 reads CASSALAERSYEQYF. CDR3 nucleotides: TGTGCCAGCAGCGCCCTTGCTGAGAGATCCTACGAGCAGTACTTC.